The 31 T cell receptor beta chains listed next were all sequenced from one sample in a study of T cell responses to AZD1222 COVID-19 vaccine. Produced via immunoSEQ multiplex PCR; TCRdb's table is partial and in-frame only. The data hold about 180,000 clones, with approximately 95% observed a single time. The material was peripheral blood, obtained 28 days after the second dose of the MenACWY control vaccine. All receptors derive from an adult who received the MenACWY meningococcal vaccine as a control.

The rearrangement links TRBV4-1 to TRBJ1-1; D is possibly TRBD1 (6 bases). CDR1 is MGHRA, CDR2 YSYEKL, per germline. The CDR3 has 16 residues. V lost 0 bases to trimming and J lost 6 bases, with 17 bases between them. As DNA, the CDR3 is TGCGCCAGCAGCCAAGATGCAGCGGTTAGGGGGTCTGAAGCTTTCTTT. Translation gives CASSQDAAVRGSEAFF.

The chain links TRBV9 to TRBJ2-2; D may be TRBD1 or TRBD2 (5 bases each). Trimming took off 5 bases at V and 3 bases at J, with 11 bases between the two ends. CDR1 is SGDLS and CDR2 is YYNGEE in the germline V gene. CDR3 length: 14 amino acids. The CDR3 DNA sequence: TGTGCCAGCAGTCCCGGGACGTACACCGGGGAGCTGTTTTTT. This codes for CASSPGTYTGELFF.

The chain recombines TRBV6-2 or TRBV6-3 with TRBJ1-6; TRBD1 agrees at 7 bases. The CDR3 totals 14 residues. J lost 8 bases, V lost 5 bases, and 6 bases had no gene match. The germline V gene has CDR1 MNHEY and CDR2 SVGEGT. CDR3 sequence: CASSNQGVDSPLHF. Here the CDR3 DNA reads TGTGCCAGCAGTAACCAGGGGGTTGATTCACCCCTCCACTTT.

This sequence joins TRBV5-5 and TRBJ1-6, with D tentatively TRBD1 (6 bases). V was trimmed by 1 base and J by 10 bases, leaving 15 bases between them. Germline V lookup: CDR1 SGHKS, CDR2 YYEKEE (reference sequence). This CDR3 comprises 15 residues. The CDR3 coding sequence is TGTGCCAGCAGCTTGACCCAGGGGATCGGATCACCCCTCCACTTT. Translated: CASSLTQGIGSPLHF.

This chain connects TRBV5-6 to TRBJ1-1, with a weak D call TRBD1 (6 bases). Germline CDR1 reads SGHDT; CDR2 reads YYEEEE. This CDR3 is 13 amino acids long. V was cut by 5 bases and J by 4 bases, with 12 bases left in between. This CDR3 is CASRRRGSTEAFF. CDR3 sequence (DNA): TGTGCCAGCAGACGCAGGGGAAGCACTGAAGCTTTCTTT.

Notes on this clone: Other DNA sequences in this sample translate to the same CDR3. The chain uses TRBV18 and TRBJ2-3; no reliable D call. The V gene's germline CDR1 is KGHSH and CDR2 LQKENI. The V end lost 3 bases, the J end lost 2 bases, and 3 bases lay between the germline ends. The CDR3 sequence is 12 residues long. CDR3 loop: CASSPATDTQYF. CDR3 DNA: TGTGCCAGCTCACCCGCCACAGATACGCAGTATTTT. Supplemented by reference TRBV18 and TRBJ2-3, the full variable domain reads NAGVMQNPRHLVRRRGQEARLRCSPMKGHSHVYWYRQLPEEGLKFMVYLQKENIIDESGMPKERFSAEFPKEGPSILRIQQVVRGDSAAYFCASSPATDTQYFGPGTRLTVL.

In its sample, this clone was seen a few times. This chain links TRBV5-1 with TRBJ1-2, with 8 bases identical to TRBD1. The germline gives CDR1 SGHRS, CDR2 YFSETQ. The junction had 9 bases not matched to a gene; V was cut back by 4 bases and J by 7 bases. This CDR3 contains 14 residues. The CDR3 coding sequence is TGCGCCAGCAGCCAGGATGGACAGGGTGGTGGCTACACCTTC. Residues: CASSQDGQGGGYTF.

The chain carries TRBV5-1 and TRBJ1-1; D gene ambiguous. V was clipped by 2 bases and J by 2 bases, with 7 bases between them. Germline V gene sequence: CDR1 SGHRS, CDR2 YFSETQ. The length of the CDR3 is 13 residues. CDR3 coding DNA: TGCGCCAGCAGCTTTTCAGCTAACACTGAAGCTTTCTTT. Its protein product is CASSFSANTEAFF.

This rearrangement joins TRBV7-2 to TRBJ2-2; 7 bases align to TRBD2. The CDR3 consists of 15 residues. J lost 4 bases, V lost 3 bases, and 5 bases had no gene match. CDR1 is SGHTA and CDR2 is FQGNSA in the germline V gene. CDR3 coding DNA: TGTGCCAGCAGCTTGCGGGGGACGAGCACCGGGGAGCTGTTTTTT. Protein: CASSLRGTSTGELFF.

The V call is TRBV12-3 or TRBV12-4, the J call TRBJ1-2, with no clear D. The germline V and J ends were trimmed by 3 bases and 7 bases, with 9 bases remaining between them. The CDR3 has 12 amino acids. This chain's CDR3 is CASSFHGVGYTF. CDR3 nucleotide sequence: TGTGCCAGCAGTTTTCATGGAGTTGGCTACACCTTC.

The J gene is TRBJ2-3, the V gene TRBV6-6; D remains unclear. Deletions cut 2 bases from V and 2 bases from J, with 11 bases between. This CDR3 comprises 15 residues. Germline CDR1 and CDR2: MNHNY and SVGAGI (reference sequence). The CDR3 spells CASSYGRSYTDTQYF. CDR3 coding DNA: TGTGCCAGCAGTTACGGCAGGTCTTACACAGATACGCAGTATTTT.

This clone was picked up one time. The CDR3 protein is CASSPAGARTDTQYF. In nucleotides, the CDR3 is TGTGCCAGCAGCCCAGCGGGGGCCCGCACAGATACGCAGTATTTT. The chain combines TRBV9 with TRBJ2-3; 8 bases align to TRBD2. V gave up 4 bases and J gave up 1 base; unmatched junction bases: 5. CDR3 size: 15 residues. From germline, CDR1 is SGDLS and CDR2 YYNGEE.

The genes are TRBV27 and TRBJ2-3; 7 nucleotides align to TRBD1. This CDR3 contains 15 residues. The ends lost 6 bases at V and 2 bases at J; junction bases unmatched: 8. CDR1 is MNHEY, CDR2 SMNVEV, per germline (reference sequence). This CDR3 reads CASRPTTGITDTQYF. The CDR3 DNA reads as TGTGCCAGCAGACCTACGACAGGGATCACAGATACGCAGTATTTT.

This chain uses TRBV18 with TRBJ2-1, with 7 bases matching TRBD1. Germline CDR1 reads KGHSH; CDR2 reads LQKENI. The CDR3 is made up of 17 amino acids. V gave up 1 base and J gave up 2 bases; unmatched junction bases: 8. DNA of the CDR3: TGTGCCAGCTCACCACTTAAGGCAGGGGGTACCTACAATGAGCAGTTCTTC. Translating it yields CASSPLKAGGTYNEQFF.

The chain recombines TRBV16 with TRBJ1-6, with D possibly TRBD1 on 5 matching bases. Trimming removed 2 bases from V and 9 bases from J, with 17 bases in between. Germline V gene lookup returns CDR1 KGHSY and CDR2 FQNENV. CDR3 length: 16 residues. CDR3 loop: CASSQGGARLGSPLHF. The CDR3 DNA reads TGTGCCAGCAGCCAAGGGGGAGCTCGCTTGGGTTCACCCCTCCACTTT.

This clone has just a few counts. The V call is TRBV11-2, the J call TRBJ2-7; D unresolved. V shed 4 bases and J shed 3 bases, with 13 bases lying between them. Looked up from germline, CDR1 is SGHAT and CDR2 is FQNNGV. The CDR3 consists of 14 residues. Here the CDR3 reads CASSSPTQGYEQYF. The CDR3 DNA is TGTGCCAGCAGCTCCCCGACCCAAGGCTACGAGCAGTACTTC.

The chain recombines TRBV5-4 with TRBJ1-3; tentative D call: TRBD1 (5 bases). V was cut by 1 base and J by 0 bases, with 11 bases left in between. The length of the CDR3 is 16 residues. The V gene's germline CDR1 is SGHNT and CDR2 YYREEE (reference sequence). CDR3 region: CASSLTTGSSGNTIYF. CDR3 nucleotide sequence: TGTGCCAGCAGCTTGACCACAGGTAGCTCTGGAAACACCATATATTTT.

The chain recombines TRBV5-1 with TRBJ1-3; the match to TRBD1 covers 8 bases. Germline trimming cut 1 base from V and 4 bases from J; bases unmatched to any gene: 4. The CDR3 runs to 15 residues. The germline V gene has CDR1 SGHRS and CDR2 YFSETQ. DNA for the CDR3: TGCGCCAGCAGCTTGTATCAGGGGGCCGGAAACACCATATATTTT. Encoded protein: CASSLYQGAGNTIYF.

The CDR3 is CASSLDYEQYF. The CDR3, as DNA: TGTGCCAGCAGCTTAGATTACGAGCAGTACTTC. The rearrangement links TRBV7-9 to TRBJ2-7; no firm D call. CDR1 is SEHNR and CDR2 is FQNEAQ in the germline V gene (reference sequence). The CDR3 spans 11 residues. The V and J ends lost 1 base and 4 bases respectively, with 2 bases between them.

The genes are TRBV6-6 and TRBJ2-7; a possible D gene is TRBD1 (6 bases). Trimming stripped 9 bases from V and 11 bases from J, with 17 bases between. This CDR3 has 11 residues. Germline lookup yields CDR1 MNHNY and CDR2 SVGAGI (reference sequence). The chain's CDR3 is CASRSADREYF. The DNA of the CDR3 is TGTGCCAGTCGGAGCGCGGACAGAGAGTACTTC.

The CDR3 bases are TGCGCCAGCAGCTTGGATACAGGGATGTACAATGAGCAGTTCTTC. Amino acids: CASSLDTGMYNEQFF. The V gene is TRBV5-1, the J gene TRBJ2-1; D is perhaps TRBD1 (6 bases). The CDR3 length is 15 residues. Germline assignment: CDR1 SGHRS and CDR2 YFSETQ. Trimming removed 0 bases from V and 4 bases from J, with 11 bases in between.

In nucleotides, the CDR3 is TGTGCCAGCAGTTGGGAGATGAACACCGGGGAGCTGTTTTTT. Its translation is CASSWEMNTGELFF. This chain joins TRBV6-5 and TRBJ2-2; a weak D match, TRBD2 (5 bases). With 4 bases removed from V and 1 base from J, the gap between germline ends came to 7 bases. The length of the CDR3 is 14 residues. CDR1 is MNHEY and CDR2 is SVGAGI in the germline V gene.

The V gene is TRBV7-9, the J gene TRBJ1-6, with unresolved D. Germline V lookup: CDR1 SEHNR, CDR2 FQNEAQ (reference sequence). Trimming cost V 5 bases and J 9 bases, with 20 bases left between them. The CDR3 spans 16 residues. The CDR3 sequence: CASSPFGSDSSSPLHF. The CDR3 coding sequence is TGTGCCAGCAGCCCCTTCGGATCAGACTCCAGTTCACCCCTCCACTTT.

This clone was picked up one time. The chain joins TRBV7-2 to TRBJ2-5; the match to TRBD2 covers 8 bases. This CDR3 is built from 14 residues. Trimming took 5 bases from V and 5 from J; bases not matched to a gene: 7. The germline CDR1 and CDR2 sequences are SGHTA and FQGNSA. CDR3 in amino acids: CASSPAGRGETQYF. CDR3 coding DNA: TGTGCCAGCAGCCCCGCCGGGAGGGGGGAGACCCAGTACTTC.

Here the CDR3 DNA reads TGTGCCAGCAGGAAGGAGCAAGGGGATTGGTCCCAGCATTTT. This codes for CASRKEQGDWSQHF. The chain joins TRBV2 to TRBJ1-5, with D tentatively TRBD1 (5 bases). Looked up from germline, CDR1 is SNHLY and CDR2 is FYNNEI. This CDR3 has 14 amino acids. Trimming cost V 6 bases and J 11 bases, with 20 bases left between them.

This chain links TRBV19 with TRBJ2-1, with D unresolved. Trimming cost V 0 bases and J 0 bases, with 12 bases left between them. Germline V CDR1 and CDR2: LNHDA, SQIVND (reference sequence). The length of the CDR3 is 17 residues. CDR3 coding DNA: TGTGCCAGTAGTATAGACGGCACAATGGGCTCCTACAATGAGCAGTTCTTC. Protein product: CASSIDGTMGSYNEQFF.

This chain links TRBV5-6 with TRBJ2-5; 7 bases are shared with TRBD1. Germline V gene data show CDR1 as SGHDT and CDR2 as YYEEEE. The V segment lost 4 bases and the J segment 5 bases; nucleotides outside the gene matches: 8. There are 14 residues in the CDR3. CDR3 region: CASSPDRPGETQYF. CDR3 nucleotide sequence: TGTGCCAGCAGCCCGGACAGGCCCGGGGAGACCCAGTACTTC. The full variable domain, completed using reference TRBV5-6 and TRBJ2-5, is DAGVTQSPTHLIKTRGQQVTLRCSPKSGHDTVSWYQQALGQGPQFIFQYYEEEERQRGNFPDRFSGHQFPNYSSELNVNALLLGDSALYLCASSPDRPGETQYFGPGTRLLVL.

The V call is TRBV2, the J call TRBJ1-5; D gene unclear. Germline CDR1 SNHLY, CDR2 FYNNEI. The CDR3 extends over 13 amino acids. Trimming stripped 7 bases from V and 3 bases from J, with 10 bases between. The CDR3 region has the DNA TGTGCCAGCACTCTTGGGTTCAATCAGCCCCAGCATTTT. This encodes CASTLGFNQPQHF.

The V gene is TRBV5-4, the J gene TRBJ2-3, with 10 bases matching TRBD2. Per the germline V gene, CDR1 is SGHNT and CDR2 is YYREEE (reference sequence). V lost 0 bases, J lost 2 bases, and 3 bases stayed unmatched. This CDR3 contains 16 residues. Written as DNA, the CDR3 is TGTGCCAGCAGCTTGGGAGCGGGGGGGCCCACAGATACGCAGTATTTT. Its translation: CASSLGAGGPTDTQYF. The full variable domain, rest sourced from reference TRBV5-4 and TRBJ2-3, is ETGVTQSPTHLIKTRGQQVTLRCSSQSGHNTVSWYQQALGQGPQFIFQYYREEENGRGNFPPRFSGLQFPNYSSELNVNALELDDSALYLCASSLGAGGPTDTQYFGPGTRLTVL.

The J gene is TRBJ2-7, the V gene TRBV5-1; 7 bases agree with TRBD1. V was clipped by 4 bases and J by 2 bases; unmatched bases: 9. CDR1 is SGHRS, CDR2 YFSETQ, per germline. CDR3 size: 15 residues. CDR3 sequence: CASSHSATGPYEQYF. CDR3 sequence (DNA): TGCGCCAGCAGCCACTCGGCGACAGGGCCCTACGAGCAGTACTTC.

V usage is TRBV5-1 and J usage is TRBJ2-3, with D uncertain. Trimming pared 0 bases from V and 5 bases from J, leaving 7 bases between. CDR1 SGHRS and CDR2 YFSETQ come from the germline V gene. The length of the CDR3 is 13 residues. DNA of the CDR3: TGCGCCAGCAGCTTGGCGAGGAAAGATACGCAGTATTTT. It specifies CASSLARKDTQYF. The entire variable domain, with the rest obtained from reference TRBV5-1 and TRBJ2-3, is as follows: KAGVTQTPRYLIKTRGQQVTLSCSPISGHRSVSWYQQTPGQGLQFLFEYFSETQRNKGNFPGRFSGRQFSNSRSEMNVSTLELGDSALYLCASSLARKDTQYFGPGTRLTVL.